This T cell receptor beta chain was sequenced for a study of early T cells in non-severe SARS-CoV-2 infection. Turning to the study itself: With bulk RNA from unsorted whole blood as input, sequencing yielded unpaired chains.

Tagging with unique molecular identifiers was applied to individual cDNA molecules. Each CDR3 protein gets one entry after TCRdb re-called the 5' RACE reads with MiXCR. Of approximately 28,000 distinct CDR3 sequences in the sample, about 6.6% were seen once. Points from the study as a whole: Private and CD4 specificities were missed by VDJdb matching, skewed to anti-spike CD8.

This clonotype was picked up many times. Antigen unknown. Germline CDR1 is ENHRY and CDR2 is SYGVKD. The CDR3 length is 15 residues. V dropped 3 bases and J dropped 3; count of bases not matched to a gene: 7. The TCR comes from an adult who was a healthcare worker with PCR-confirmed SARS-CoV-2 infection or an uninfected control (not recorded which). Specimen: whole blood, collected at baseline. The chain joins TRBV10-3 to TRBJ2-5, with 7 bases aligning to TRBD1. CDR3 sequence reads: CAISEGTALEETQYF. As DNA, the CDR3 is TGTGCCATCAGTGAAGGGACAGCGCTCGAAGAGACCCAGTACTTC.